The table lists the clone carrying this TCR beta chain with a few counts. Its antigen remains unknown. Reverse transcription of all isolated RNA meant that expressed TCRB transcripts were sequenced. Sequencing was performed with immunoSEQ multiplex PCR; in TCRdb, only in-frame clones are kept and a portion is missing. Among about 700,000 clones, around an eighth were seen once, and the ten largest hold approximately 0.021%. The sample originates from a study of beta chain features in type 1 diabetes. General study findings and limits: Shorter TCRB CDR3s, moderately but significantly so, marked every one of the four CD4+ subsets in Type 1 diabetes patients. A potential influence of HLA type upon TCRB rearrangement remained unresolved herein.

In germline, CDR1 is MGHRA, CDR2 YSYEKL. Between the trimmed V and J ends, which lost 3 bases and 4 bases, there was a span of 13 bases. The CDR3 runs to 15 residues. This receptor was taken from a man aged 18 to 30 with type 1 diabetes. The sample consisted of naive CD4+ T cells from blood. V gene TRBV4-1 combines with J gene TRBJ2-1; possible D gene TRBD1, 6 bases. The CDR3 sequence: CASSQPEGEYNEQFF. The CDR3 DNA reads TGCGCCAGCAGCCAGCCAGAGGGGGAGTACAATGAGCAGTTCTTC.